The 19 T cell receptor beta chains reported below all come from one sample, sequenced in a study of CD8 T cells in ankylosing spondylitis (dated by TCRdb to the late 2010s). Study-wide findings and limitations: A TCR beta motif made up of about eight highly homologous amino acid variants appeared to be characteristic of blood from ankylosing spondylitis patients.

The library was built by means of 5' RACE. TCRdb names Illumina HiSeq 2500 as the instrument used. The raw public data were reprocessed by TCRdb itself: fastp quality trimming at Q25, MiXCR clonotype calling, in-frame beta chains only. All rows with the same CDR3 protein become a single entry with the most common DNA and genes. Present in this sample are 400,000 or so distinct CDR3 sequences, roughly 27% of which were seen just once. The ten largest account for 0.89% of the sample. The antigens for these receptors are not known. The sequenced sample consisted of blood, either unsorted or a sorted T cell fraction (not recorded which). Every receptor here comes from a male donor with ankylosing spondylitis.

This clonotype was counted a few times. CDR3 bases: TGTGCCAGCAGCTTGCAGGGTATCAGAGCGTCGAGGGGCTACACCTTC. Protein: CASSLQGIRASRGYTF. The chain joins TRBV7-9 to TRBJ1-2; weak D call: TRBD1 (5 bases). CDR1 SEHNR and CDR2 FQNEAQ come from the germline V gene (reference sequence). The CDR3 is 16 residues long. Trimming pared 3 bases from V and 8 bases from J, leaving 22 bases between. Filled out from reference TRBV7-9 and TRBJ1-2, the complete variable domain reads DTGVSQNPRHKITKRGQNVTFRCDPISEHNRLYWYRQTLGQGPEFLTYFQNEAQLEKSRLLSDRFSAERPKGSFSTLEIQRTEQGDSAMYLCASSLQGIRASRGYTFGSGTRLTVV.

The chain recombines TRBV19 with TRBJ1-2; the D is unclear. Between the trimmed V and J ends, which lost 5 bases and 5 bases, there was a span of 15 bases. The germline gives CDR1 LNHDA, CDR2 SQIVND (reference sequence). The CDR3 length is 14 residues. CDR3 in amino acids: CASSPSQEQYGYTF. Here the CDR3 DNA reads TGTGCCAGTAGTCCGTCCCAGGAACAATATGGCTACACCTTC.

The table lists this clonotype with many counts. The chain couples TRBV7-8 to TRBJ2-1; D is possibly TRBD2 (6 bases). V dropped 0 bases and J dropped 3 bases, with 9 bases sitting between them. Germline V CDR1 and CDR2: SGHVS, FQNEAQ. CDR3 length equals 15 residues. CDR3 amino acids: CASSLAPGDYNEQFF. The CDR3 region has the DNA TGTGCCAGCAGCTTAGCGCCGGGGGACTACAATGAGCAGTTCTTC.

The chain combines TRBV7-9 with TRBJ2-3; the match to TRBD2 covers 10 bases. Germline V gives CDR1 SEHNR, CDR2 FQNEAQ (reference sequence). V shed 2 bases and J 5 bases; nucleotides not matched to a gene: 7. The CDR3 totals 16 residues. CDR3 sequence: CASSLNLAGVGDTQYF. The CDR3 nucleotides read TGTGCCAGCAGCTTAAACCTAGCGGGAGTGGGAGATACGCAGTATTTT.

The chain couples TRBV12-3 or TRBV12-4 to TRBJ2-2; D not resolved. This CDR3 is built from 12 residues. V was trimmed by 6 bases and J by 4 bases, leaving 6 bases between them. CDR3 residues: CASSRFTGELFF. Here the CDR3 DNA reads TGTGCCAGCAGCAGATTCACCGGGGAGCTGTTTTTT.

The chain is built from TRBV20-1 and TRBJ2-1; D is possibly TRBD1 (5 bases). CDR3 length: 13 residues. From germline, CDR1 is DFQATT and CDR2 SNEGSKA (reference sequence). Trimming took off 0 bases at V and 3 bases at J, with 6 bases between the two ends. CDR3 nucleotide sequence: TGCAGTGCTAGAGATAGGGGCTACAATGAGCAGTTCTTC. This sequence encodes CSARDRGYNEQFF.

The V call is TRBV29-1, the J call TRBJ2-2; 9 bases align to TRBD1. This CDR3 has 13 amino acids. Germline values: CDR1 SQVTM, CDR2 ANQGSEA. Trimming took 8 bases from V and 7 from J; bases not matched to a gene: 8. The CDR3 here is CSTFDRGNGELFF. The CDR3 DNA reads as TGCAGCACTTTCGACAGGGGGAACGGGGAGCTGTTTTTT.

This clonotype was recorded a few times. This chain connects TRBV12-3 or TRBV12-4 to TRBJ2-1, with 7 bases lining up with TRBD1. The CDR3 loop spans 14 amino acids. J gave up 4 bases and V 3 bases, and 3 bases lay outside the gene matches. The CDR3 nucleotides are TGTGCCAGCAGTTTTGCAGGGGGTTACAATGAGCAGTTCTTC. Protein: CASSFAGGYNEQFF.

CDR3: CASRPGQASYEQYF. The CDR3 nucleotides read TGTGCCTCCCGGCCGGGACAGGCGAGCTACGAGCAGTACTTC. The rearrangement joins TRBV10-3 to TRBJ2-7; 8 bases fit TRBD1. The V segment lost 11 bases and the J segment 3 bases; nucleotides outside the gene matches: 12. Germline loops: CDR1 ENHRY, CDR2 SYGVKD. The CDR3 has 14 amino acids.

This clonotype was counted between two and nine times. J is TRBJ2-1 and V is TRBV5-1; possibly TRBD1 for D (7 bases). The CDR3 is 14 residues long. The V end lost 5 bases, the J end lost 9 bases, and 18 bases lay between the germline ends. The V gene's germline CDR1 is SGHRS and CDR2 YFSETQ. CDR3 sequence: CASRPTGEEGEQFF. The CDR3 DNA reads TGCGCCAGCAGACCTACAGGGGAGGAGGGTGAGCAGTTCTTC.

Concerning this clonotype: The germline gene is not matched at one end of the junction; a read error may be the cause. V and J are TRBV7-9 and TRBJ2-5, with 9 bases aligning to TRBD1. CDR1 and CDR2 (germline): SEHNR, FQNEAQ (reference sequence). The CDR3 is 12 residues long. The DNA of the CDR3 is TGTGCCAGCAGCTTGGACCGACAGGGGGTGGGATTC. This sequence encodes CASSLDRQGVGF. Based on the CDR3 plus reference TRBV7-9 and TRBJ2-5, the full variable domain is DTGVSQNPRHKITKRGQNVTFRCDPISEHNRLYWYRQTLGQGPEFLTYFQNEAQLEKSRLLSDRFSAERPKGSFSTLEIQRTEQGDSAMYLCASSLDRQGVGFGPGTRLLVL.

The rearrangement uses TRBV20-1 and TRBJ2-7, with 8 bases lining up with TRBD2. This CDR3 is built from 12 residues. Trimming removed 3 bases from V and 5 bases from J; junction bases left unmatched: 3. The V gene's germline CDR1 is DFQATT and CDR2 SNEGSKA (reference sequence). CDR3 sequence reads: CSASGLADEQYF. The DNA of the CDR3 is TGCAGTGCTAGCGGACTAGCAGACGAGCAGTACTTC.

This clonotype was observed a handful of times. This chain joins TRBV4-3 and TRBJ2-5; 14 bases align to TRBD2. The CDR3 covers 18 residues. Germline lookup yields CDR1 LGHNA and CDR2 YSLEER. V trimming: 4 bases; J trimming: 1 base; junction bases outside the gene matches: 8. The CDR3 protein is CASSPEGLAGVIQETQYF. The CDR3 DNA reads as TGCGCCAGCAGCCCGGAGGGACTAGCGGGAGTGATCCAAGAGACCCAGTACTTC.

The chain employs TRBV20-1 and TRBJ2-7, with D uncertain. From germline, CDR1 is DFQATT and CDR2 SNEGSKA (reference sequence). This CDR3 spans 12 amino acids. V lost 0 bases, J lost 7 bases, and 10 bases lay in between. The CDR3 reads CSARDGRVEQYF. DNA for the CDR3: TGCAGTGCTAGAGATGGGCGCGTTGAGCAGTACTTC.

This chain joins TRBV24-1 and TRBJ2-2, with D perhaps TRBD1 (6 bases). The CDR3 loop spans 16 amino acids. With 4 bases removed from V and 6 bases from J, the gap between germline ends came to 17 bases. Germline lookup yields CDR1 KGHDR and CDR2 SFDVKD. For the CDR3, the DNA is TGTGCCACCAGTGAAACCGGGACATCTCAGGCCGGGGAGCTGTTTTTT. Its translation: CATSETGTSQAGELFF.

This clonotype has more than one count but fewer than ten. This chain joins TRBV11-2 and TRBJ2-1; tentatively, D is TRBD2 (6 bases). The ends were cut back, 3 bases at V and 3 bases at J, with 12 bases in the middle. The CDR3 sequence is 15 residues long. Germline V lookup: CDR1 SGHAT, CDR2 FQNNGV. CDR3 in amino acids: CASSLEIAVYNEQFF. The DNA for the CDR3 is TGTGCCAGCAGCTTGGAGATAGCGGTCTACAATGAGCAGTTCTTC.

The J gene is TRBJ1-2, the V gene TRBV4-1, with D perhaps matching TRBD1 (5 bases). Trimming shortened V by 5 bases and J by 5 bases, and 18 bases separated the two germline ends. The CDR3 consists of 15 residues. Germline V CDR1 and CDR2: MGHRA, YSYEKL. CDR3 coding DNA: TGCGCCAGCAGCTTGTTGGAAACAGGCCCTTATGGCTACACCTTC. Translation gives CASSLLETGPYGYTF.

The J gene is TRBJ1-1, the V gene TRBV6-1; TRBD1 matches at 7 bases. Germline assignment: CDR1 MNHNS and CDR2 SASEGT. This CDR3 region has 13 residues. Losses at the gene ends were 6 bases for V and 6 bases for J; bases not matched to a gene: 7. CDR3 in amino acids: CASSTTGIAEAFF. For the CDR3, the DNA is TGTGCCAGCAGCACGACAGGGATAGCTGAAGCTTTCTTT.

This clonotype was seen more than once but under ten times. This chain joins TRBV5-1 and TRBJ2-1, with 8 nucleotides matching TRBD1. V gave up 5 bases and J gave up 6 bases; unmatched junction bases: 10. The CDR3 length is 15 residues. Germline CDR1 reads SGHRS; CDR2 reads YFSETQ. In nucleotides, the CDR3 is TGCGCCAGCAGTTCTCGGACAGGGCTTGGCAATGAGCAGTTCTTC. Protein sequence: CASSSRTGLGNEQFF.